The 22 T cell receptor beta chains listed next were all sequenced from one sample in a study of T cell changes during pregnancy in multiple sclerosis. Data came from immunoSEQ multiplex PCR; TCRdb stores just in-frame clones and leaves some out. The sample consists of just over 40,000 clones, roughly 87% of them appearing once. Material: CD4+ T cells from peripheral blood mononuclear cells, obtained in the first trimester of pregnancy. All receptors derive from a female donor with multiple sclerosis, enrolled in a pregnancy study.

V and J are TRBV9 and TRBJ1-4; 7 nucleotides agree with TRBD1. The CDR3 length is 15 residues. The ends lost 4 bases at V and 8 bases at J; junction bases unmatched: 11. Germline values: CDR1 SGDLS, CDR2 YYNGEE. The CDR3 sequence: CASSYGPGGGEKLFF. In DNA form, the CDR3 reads TGTGCCAGCAGCTACGGGCCAGGGGGAGGAGAAAAACTGTTTTTT.

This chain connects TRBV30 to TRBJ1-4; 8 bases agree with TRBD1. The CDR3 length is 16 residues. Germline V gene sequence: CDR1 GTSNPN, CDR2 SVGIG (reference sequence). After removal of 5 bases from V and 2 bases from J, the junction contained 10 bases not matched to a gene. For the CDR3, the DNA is TGTGCCTGGGGGGTCAGGGGGCGCTTGACTAATGAAAAACTGTTTTTT. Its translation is CAWGVRGRLTNEKLFF.

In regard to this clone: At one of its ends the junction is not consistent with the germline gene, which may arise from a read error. CDR3 amino acids: CASSSMEGTKAFF. Here the CDR3 DNA reads TGCGCCAGCAGCTCCATGGAGGGCACTAAAGCTTTCTTT. This rearrangement joins TRBV5-1 to TRBJ1-1; D is unresolved. Looked up from germline, CDR1 is SGHRS and CDR2 is YFSETQ. The length of the CDR3 is 13 residues.

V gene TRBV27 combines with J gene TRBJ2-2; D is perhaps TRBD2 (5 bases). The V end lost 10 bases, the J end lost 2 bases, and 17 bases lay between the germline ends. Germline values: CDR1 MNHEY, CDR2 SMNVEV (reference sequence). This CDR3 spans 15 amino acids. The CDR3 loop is CATRRTRTNTGELFF. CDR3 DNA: TGTGCCACCCGGAGGACGAGAACTAACACCGGGGAGCTGTTTTTT.

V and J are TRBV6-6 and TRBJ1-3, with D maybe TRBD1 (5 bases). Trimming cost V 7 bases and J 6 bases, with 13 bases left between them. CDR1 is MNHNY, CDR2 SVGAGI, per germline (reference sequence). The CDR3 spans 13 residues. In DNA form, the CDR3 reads TGTGCCAGCATACAGGATCTGGAAAACACCATATATTTT. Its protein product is CASIQDLENTIYF.

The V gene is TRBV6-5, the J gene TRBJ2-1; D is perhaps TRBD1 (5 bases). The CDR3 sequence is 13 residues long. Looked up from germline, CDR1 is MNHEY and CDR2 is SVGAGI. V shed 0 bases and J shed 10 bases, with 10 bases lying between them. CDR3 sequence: CASSYSGRVEQFF. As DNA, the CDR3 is TGTGCCAGCAGTTACTCGGGCAGGGTGGAGCAGTTCTTC.

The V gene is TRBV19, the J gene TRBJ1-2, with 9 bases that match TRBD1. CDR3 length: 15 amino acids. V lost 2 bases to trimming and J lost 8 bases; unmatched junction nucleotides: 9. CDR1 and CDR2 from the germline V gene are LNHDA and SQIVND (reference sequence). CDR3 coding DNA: TGTGCCAGTAGTATATTCCGGGACAGGGATCGCGGCTACACCTTC. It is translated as CASSIFRDRDRGYTF.

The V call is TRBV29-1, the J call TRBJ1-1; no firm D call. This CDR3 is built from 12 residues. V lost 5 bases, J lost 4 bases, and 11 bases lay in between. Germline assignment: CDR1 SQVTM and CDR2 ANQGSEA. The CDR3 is CSVKGVGTEAFF. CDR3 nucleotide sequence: TGCAGCGTTAAGGGAGTTGGCACTGAAGCTTTCTTT. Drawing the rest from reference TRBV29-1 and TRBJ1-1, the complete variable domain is SAVISQKPSRDICQRGTSLTIQCQVDSQVTMMFWYRQQPGQSLTLIATANQGSEATYESGFVIDKFPISRPNLTFSTLTVSNMSPEDSSIYLCSVKGVGTEAFFGQGTRLTVV.

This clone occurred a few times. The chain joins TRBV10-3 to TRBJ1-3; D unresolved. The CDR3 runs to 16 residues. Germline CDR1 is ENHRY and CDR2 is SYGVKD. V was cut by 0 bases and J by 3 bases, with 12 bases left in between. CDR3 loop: CAISESTGKGGNTIYF. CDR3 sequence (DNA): TGTGCCATCAGTGAGTCGACGGGGAAGGGTGGAAACACCATATATTTT.

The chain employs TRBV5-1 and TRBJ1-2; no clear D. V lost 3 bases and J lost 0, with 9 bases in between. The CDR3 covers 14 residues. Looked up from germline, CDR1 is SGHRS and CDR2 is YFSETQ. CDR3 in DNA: TGCGCCAGCAGCTGGGAGGGTTCTAACTATGGCTACACCTTC. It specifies CASSWEGSNYGYTF.

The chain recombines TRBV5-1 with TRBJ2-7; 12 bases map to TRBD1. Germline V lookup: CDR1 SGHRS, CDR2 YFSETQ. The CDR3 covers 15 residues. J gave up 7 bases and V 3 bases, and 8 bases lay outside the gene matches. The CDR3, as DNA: TGCGCCAGCAGCTGGGGACAGGGGGCTTCGGGAGAGCAGTACTTC. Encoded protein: CASSWGQGASGEQYF.

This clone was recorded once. CDR3 amino acids: CASSFQNTEAFF. CDR3 DNA: TGTGCCAGCAGCTTTCAGAACACTGAAGCTTTCTTT. The chain links TRBV5-6 to TRBJ1-1; D gene uncertain. This CDR3 region has 12 residues. Germline lookup yields CDR1 SGHDT and CDR2 YYEEEE. The V and J ends lost 2 bases and 1 base respectively, with 3 bases between them.

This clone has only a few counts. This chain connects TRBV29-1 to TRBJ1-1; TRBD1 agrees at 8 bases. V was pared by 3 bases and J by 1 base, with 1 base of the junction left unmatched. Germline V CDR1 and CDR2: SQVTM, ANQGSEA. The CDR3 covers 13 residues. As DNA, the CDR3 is TGCAGCGTTGACAGGGGGCAGAACACTGAAGCTTTCTTT. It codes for CSVDRGQNTEAFF.

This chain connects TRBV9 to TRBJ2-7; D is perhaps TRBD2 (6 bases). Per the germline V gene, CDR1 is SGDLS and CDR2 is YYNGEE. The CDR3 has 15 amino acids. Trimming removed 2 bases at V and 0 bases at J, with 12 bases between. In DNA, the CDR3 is TGTGCCAGCAGCGTGGGAGCGGGCTCCTCCTACGAGCAGTACTTC. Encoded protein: CASSVGAGSSYEQYF.

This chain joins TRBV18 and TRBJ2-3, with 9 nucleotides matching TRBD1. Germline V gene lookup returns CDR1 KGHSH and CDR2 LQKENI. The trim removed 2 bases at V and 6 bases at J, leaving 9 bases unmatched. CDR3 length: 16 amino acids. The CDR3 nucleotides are TGTGCCAGCTCACCAGGGACAGGGAAGGGTTCCGATACGCAGTATTTT. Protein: CASSPGTGKGSDTQYF.

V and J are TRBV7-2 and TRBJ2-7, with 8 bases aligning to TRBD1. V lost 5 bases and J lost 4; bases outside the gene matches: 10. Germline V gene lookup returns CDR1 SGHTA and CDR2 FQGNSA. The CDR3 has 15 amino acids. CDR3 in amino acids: CASSGRTGYFYEQYF. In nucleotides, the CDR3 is TGTGCCAGCAGCGGCCGGACAGGGTATTTTTACGAGCAGTACTTC.

The CDR3 spells CASSLDTEAFF. The CDR3 DNA sequence: TGTGCCAGCTCACTAGACACTGAAGCTTTCTTT. The chain links TRBV18 to TRBJ1-1, with D hard to call. The V end lost 4 bases, the J end lost 3 bases, and 3 bases lay between the germline ends. Germline CDR1 is KGHSH and CDR2 is LQKENI. CDR3 length equals 11 residues. The complete variable domain, with remaining parts taken from reference TRBV18 and TRBJ1-1, reads NAGVMQNPRHLVRRRGQEARLRCSPMKGHSHVYWYRQLPEEGLKFMVYLQKENIIDESGMPKERFSAEFPKEGPSILRIQQVVRGDSAAYFCASSLDTEAFFGQGTRLTVV.

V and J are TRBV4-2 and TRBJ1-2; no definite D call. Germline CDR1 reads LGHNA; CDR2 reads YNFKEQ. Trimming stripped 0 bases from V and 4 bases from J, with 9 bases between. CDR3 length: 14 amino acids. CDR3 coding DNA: TGTGCCAGCAGCCAAGATACGGGAGCCTATGGCTACACCTTC. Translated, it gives CASSQDTGAYGYTF.

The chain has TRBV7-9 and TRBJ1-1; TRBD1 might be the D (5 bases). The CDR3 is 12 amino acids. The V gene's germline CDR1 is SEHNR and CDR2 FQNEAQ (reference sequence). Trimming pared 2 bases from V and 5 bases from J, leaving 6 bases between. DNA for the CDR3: TGTGCCAGCAGCTTAAGGGGAACTGAAGCTTTCTTT. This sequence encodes CASSLRGTEAFF.

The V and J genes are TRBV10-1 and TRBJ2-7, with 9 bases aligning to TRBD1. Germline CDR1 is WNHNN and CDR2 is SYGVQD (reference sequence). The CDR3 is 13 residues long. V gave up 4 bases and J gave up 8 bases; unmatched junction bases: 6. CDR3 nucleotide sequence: TGCGCCAGCAGTGTCGGGACAGGGAGGAAGCAGTACTTC. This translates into CASSVGTGRKQYF.

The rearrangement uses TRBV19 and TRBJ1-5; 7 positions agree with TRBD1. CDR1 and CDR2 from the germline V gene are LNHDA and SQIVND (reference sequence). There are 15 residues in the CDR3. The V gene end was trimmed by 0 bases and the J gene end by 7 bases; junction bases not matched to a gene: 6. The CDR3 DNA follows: TGTGCCAGTAGTATAGAAAGGACAGGTACCCAGCCCCAGCATTTT. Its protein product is CASSIERTGTQPQHF.

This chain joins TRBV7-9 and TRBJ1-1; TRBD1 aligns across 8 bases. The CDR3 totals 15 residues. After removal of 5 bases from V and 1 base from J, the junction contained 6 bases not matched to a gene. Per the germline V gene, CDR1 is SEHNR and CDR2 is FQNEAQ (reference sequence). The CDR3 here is CASSGWTGRNTEAFF. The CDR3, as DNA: TGTGCCAGCAGCGGATGGACAGGGAGGAACACTGAAGCTTTCTTT. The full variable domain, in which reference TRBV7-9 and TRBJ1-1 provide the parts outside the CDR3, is DTGVSQNPRHKITKRGQNVTFRCDPISEHNRLYWYRQTLGQGPEFLTYFQNEAQLEKSRLLSDRFSAERPKGSFSTLEIQRTEQGDSAMYLCASSGWTGRNTEAFFGQGTRLTVV.